The 28 T cell receptor beta chains presented below share a single source sample, sequenced in a study of blood T cell repertoires in COVID-19. The data were produced by immunoSEQ multiplex PCR, yet TCRdb's version contains in-frame clones alone and is incomplete. Counted here are approximately 150,000 clones, around 81% occurring once; the ten biggest clones make up over 10%. Sequencing used peripheral blood. These receptors came from a man aged 70-80 years who had recovered from COVID-19.

J is TRBJ2-1 and V is TRBV9, with D tentatively TRBD2 (5 bases). The CDR3 is 15 residues long. Trimming stripped 1 base from V and 6 bases from J, with 14 bases between. The germline V gene has CDR1 SGDLS and CDR2 YYNGEE. Here the CDR3 reads CASSVYKREGNEQFF. The CDR3 bases are TGTGCCAGCAGCGTATATAAGCGAGAGGGCAATGAGCAGTTCTTC.

The chain employs TRBV30 and TRBJ1-3; D is undetermined. CDR1 and CDR2 from the germline V gene are GTSNPN and SVGIG (reference sequence). The CDR3 has 12 amino acids. The V end lost 7 bases, the J end lost 2 bases, and 9 bases lay between the germline ends. The DNA of the CDR3 is TGTGCCTTTGGGCGTCCTGGAAACACCATATATTTT. Its protein is CAFGRPGNTIYF. Complete variable domain (other parts from reference TRBV30 and TRBJ1-3): SQTIHQWPATLVQPVGSPLSLECTVEGTSNPNLYWYRQAAGRGLQLLFYSVGIGQISSEVPQNLSASRPQDRQFILSSKKLLLSDSGFYLCAFGRPGNTIYFGEGSWLTVV.

The chain carries TRBV28 and TRBJ2-6; the match to TRBD2 covers 8 bases. Trimming removed 1 base from V and 3 bases from J; junction bases left unmatched: 5. Germline CDR1 reads MDHEN; CDR2 reads SYDVKM. This CDR3 contains 17 residues. CDR3 coding DNA: TGTGCCAGCAGTTTATCCAGCGGGAGATTTGGGGCCAACGTCCTGACTTTC. Encoded protein: CASSLSSGRFGANVLTF. The whole variable domain, filled in from reference TRBV28 and TRBJ2-6, reads DVKVTQSSRYLVKRTGEKVFLECVQDMDHENMFWYRQDPGLGLRLIYFSYDVKMKEKGDIPEGYSVSREKKERFSLILESASTNQTSMYLCASSLSSGRFGANVLTFGAGSRLTVL.

The V call is TRBV7-2, the J call TRBJ1-2, with D unresolved. V dropped 6 bases and J dropped 8 bases, with 16 bases sitting between them. The germline gives CDR1 SGHTA, CDR2 FQGNSA. This CDR3 spans 13 amino acids. The CDR3 here is CASRVGPGEGYTF. As DNA, the CDR3 is TGTGCCAGCAGGGTGGGCCCCGGGGAAGGCTACACCTTC.

This chain uses TRBV7-2 with TRBJ1-5; D is perhaps TRBD1 (5 bases). The CDR3 covers 15 residues. From germline, CDR1 is SGHTA and CDR2 FQGNSA. Trimming pared 5 bases from V and 0 bases from J, leaving 11 bases between. The CDR3 nucleotides are TGTGCCAGCAGCCCCAGCCAGGGTAGCAATCAGCCCCAGCATTTT. Translation gives CASSPSQGSNQPQHF. Looking up the rest from reference TRBV7-2 and TRBJ1-5 gives the full variable domain: GAGVSQSPSNKVTEKGKDVELRCDPISGHTALYWYRQSLGQGLEFLIYFQGNSAPDKSGLPSDRFSAERTGGSVSTLTIQRTQQEDSAVYLCASSPSQGSNQPQHFGDGTRLSIL.

The chain combines TRBV6-5 with TRBJ1-3; D call uncertain. The ends were cut back, 2 bases at V and 1 base at J, with 6 bases in the middle. The CDR3 has 14 amino acids. From germline, CDR1 is MNHEY and CDR2 SVGAGI. CDR3 amino acids: CASSYVASGNTIYF. The CDR3 nucleotides read TGTGCCAGCAGTTACGTAGCGTCTGGAAACACCATATATTTT.

This clone was seen a handful of times. The rearrangement joins TRBV5-4 to TRBJ1-2; a weak D match, TRBD1 (6 bases). Germline V gives CDR1 SGHNT, CDR2 YYREEE (reference sequence). The CDR3 extends over 14 amino acids. V was pared by 0 bases and J by 7 bases, with 13 bases between. CDR3: CASSLEGRGIGYTF. CDR3 bases: TGTGCCAGCAGCTTGGAAGGCAGGGGAATTGGCTACACCTTC.

V is TRBV2 and J is TRBJ2-7; TRBD1 is a possible D gene (5 bases). The V and J ends lost 4 bases and 4 bases respectively, with 14 bases between them. Germline lookup yields CDR1 SNHLY and CDR2 FYNNEI. This CDR3 has 14 residues. CDR3 sequence (DNA): TGTGCCAGCAGTGCGCAGGGTAGTGCTTACGAGCAGTACTTC. It specifies CASSAQGSAYEQYF.

The chain combines TRBV15 with TRBJ1-2; tentative D call: TRBD1 (5 bases). V lost 0 bases to trimming and J lost 7 bases, with 15 bases between them. The CDR3 sequence is 15 residues long. Germline V gives CDR1 LNHNV, CDR2 YYDKDF (reference sequence). The CDR3 region has the DNA TGTGCCACCAGCAGAGATCGGGGGACTGGTCGTGGCTACACCTTC. This sequence encodes CATSRDRGTGRGYTF.

The chain uses TRBV28 and TRBJ2-5, with unresolved D. CDR1 and CDR2 from the germline V gene are MDHEN and SYDVKM. The CDR3 covers 13 residues. V was cut by 9 bases and J by 0 bases, with 11 bases left in between. CDR3: CASASGYQETQYF. CDR3 in DNA: TGTGCCAGTGCTTCAGGATACCAAGAGACCCAGTACTTC.

The gene calls are TRBV5-1 and TRBJ1-5; 7 bases are a match to TRBD1. This CDR3 region has 15 residues. Germline V gene data show CDR1 as SGHRS and CDR2 as YFSETQ. The V and J ends lost 0 bases and 4 bases, in that order; junction bases with no gene match: 4. The CDR3 DNA reads TGCGCCAGCAGCTTGGCCACAGGGGAGAATCAGCCCCAGCATTTT. Translation: CASSLATGENQPQHF. The whole variable domain, remainder taken from reference TRBV5-1 and TRBJ1-5, is KAGVTQTPRYLIKTRGQQVTLSCSPISGHRSVSWYQQTPGQGLQFLFEYFSETQRNKGNFPGRFSGRQFSNSRSEMNVSTLELGDSALYLCASSLATGENQPQHFGDGTRLSIL.

The chain has TRBV7-2 and TRBJ2-1, with 7 bases fitting TRBD2. Germline trimming cut 7 bases from V and 2 bases from J; bases unmatched to any gene: 14. Germline assignment: CDR1 SGHTA and CDR2 FQGNSA. There are 17 residues in the CDR3. Written as DNA, the CDR3 is TGTGCCAGCACCAAGAGCCCCTCACGGGGGGCCTACAATGAGCAGTTCTTC. It specifies CASTKSPSRGAYNEQFF.

V is TRBV10-1 and J is TRBJ1-3; no definite D call. This CDR3 comprises 14 residues. CDR1 and CDR2 from the germline V gene are WNHNN and SYGVQD (reference sequence). Trimming pared 5 bases from V and 0 bases from J, leaving 8 bases between. The CDR3 region has the DNA TGCGCCAGCAGTCCAGGCGACTCTGGAAACACCATATATTTT. This translates into CASSPGDSGNTIYF.

The gene calls are TRBV3-1 (or the pseudogene TRBV3-2) and TRBJ1-6; no firm D call. This CDR3 has 15 residues. Germline values: CDR1 LGHDT, CDR2 YNNKEL (reference sequence). Deletions cut 3 bases from V and 6 bases from J, with 12 bases between. The CDR3 protein is CASSHFNSPNSPLHF. In DNA form, the CDR3 reads TGTGCCAGCAGCCACTTCAACTCCCCTAATTCACCCCTCCACTTT.

The J gene is TRBJ2-2, the V gene TRBV11-2; D perhaps matches TRBD1 (5 bases). Looked up from germline, CDR1 is SGHAT and CDR2 is FQNNGV. V was cut by 5 bases and J by 8 bases, with 15 bases left in between. This CDR3 comprises 14 residues. The CDR3: CASSQIRVGGELFF. CDR3 DNA: TGTGCCAGCAGCCAGATCAGGGTTGGTGGGGAGCTGTTTTTT.

Only a few counts were recorded for this clone. The V call is TRBV4-2, the J call TRBJ2-7; 9 nucleotides agree with TRBD2. This CDR3 has 14 amino acids. The ends lost 4 bases at V and 3 bases at J; junction bases unmatched: 4. Per the germline V gene, CDR1 is LGHNA and CDR2 is YNFKEQ. In DNA form, the CDR3 reads TGTGCCAGCAGCCCCGTGACTAGCGGCTACGAGCAGTACTTC. Translating it yields CASSPVTSGYEQYF.

This clone has more than one count but fewer than ten. The chain couples TRBV5-1 to TRBJ2-3, with D possibly matching TRBD2 (6 bases). The CDR3 runs to 17 residues. V lost 0 bases and J 3 bases, leaving 17 bases between the germline ends. Per germline, CDR1 SGHRS and CDR2 YFSETQ. The CDR3 DNA follows: TGCGCCAGCAGCTTGGCCATTCGGGGGAGTGGGACAGATACGCAGTATTTT. Protein: CASSLAIRGSGTDTQYF.

This clone occurred once. The chain combines TRBV7-9 with TRBJ1-1; perhaps TRBD1 as D (6 bases). V lost 1 base, J lost 4 bases, and 10 bases lay in between. The length of the CDR3 is 14 residues. Germline CDR1 and CDR2: SEHNR and FQNEAQ (reference sequence). This chain's CDR3 is CASSLGGGSTEAFF. The CDR3 DNA is TGTGCCAGCAGCTTAGGAGGGGGAAGCACTGAAGCTTTCTTT.

The chain combines TRBV11-2 with TRBJ2-3, with D maybe TRBD1 (6 bases). The germline V and J ends were trimmed by 5 bases and 1 base, with 10 bases remaining between them. The CDR3 is 14 residues long. Germline lookup yields CDR1 SGHAT and CDR2 FQNNGV. DNA of the CDR3: TGTGCCAGCAGCGCACAGGGCGGCACAGATACGCAGTATTTT. As protein: CASSAQGGTDTQYF.

The chain couples TRBV3-1 (or the pseudogene TRBV3-2) to TRBJ2-1; D gene uncertain. Trimming cost V 3 bases and J 9 bases, with 9 bases left between them. The germline CDR1 and CDR2 sequences are LGHDT and YNNKEL (reference sequence). The CDR3 is made up of 12 amino acids. The CDR3 DNA sequence: TGTGCCAGCAGCCACATCGTCGGTGAGCAGTTCTTC. Protein sequence: CASSHIVGEQFF.

This clone was seen once. The chain links TRBV2 to TRBJ1-4; D unclear. Per germline, CDR1 SNHLY and CDR2 FYNNEI. This CDR3 is 16 amino acids long. Trimming shortened V by 7 bases and J by 0 bases, and 15 bases separated the two germline ends. DNA of the CDR3: TGTGCCAGCACCCGAGGCCCGGGTGCAACTAATGAAAAACTGTTTTTT. It codes for CASTRGPGATNEKLFF.

This rearrangement joins TRBV29-1 to TRBJ2-7; tentatively, D is TRBD1 (6 bases). CDR1 and CDR2 from the germline V gene are SQVTM and ANQGSEA. CDR3 length equals 14 residues. Deletions cut 4 bases from V and 2 bases from J, with 15 bases between. The CDR3 region is CSVGRQVGPYEQYF. The CDR3 coding sequence is TGCAGCGTTGGGAGACAGGTTGGTCCCTACGAGCAGTACTTC.

This clone was counted between two and nine times. This chain connects TRBV6-6 to TRBJ2-1; D is possibly TRBD2 (5 bases). The germline CDR1 and CDR2 sequences are MNHNY and SVGAGI (reference sequence). The V gene lost 1 base and the J gene lost 6 bases, with 10 bases spanning the gap. CDR3 length: 14 amino acids. In nucleotides, the CDR3 is TGTGCCAGCAGTTACTTAGGACTTGGCAATGAGCAGTTCTTC. Amino acid sequence: CASSYLGLGNEQFF.

This rearrangement joins TRBV7-2 to TRBJ1-6; D call uncertain. The CDR3 totals 13 residues. V lost 5 bases, J lost 7 bases, and 9 bases lay in between. Germline CDR1 SGHTA, CDR2 FQGNSA. CDR3 in amino acids: CASSPPGNSPLHF. CDR3 coding DNA: TGTGCCAGCAGCCCCCCAGGAAATTCACCCCTCCACTTT.

This chain connects TRBV10-3 to TRBJ2-1; 8 bases are a match to TRBD2. CDR3 length: 13 amino acids. CDR1 is ENHRY and CDR2 is SYGVKD in the germline V gene. V shed 5 bases and J 7 bases; nucleotides not matched to a gene: 4. The CDR3 loop reads CAISRTSRNEQFF. DNA for the CDR3: TGTGCCATCAGTCGGACTAGCCGGAATGAGCAGTTCTTC.

The rearrangement joins TRBV18 to TRBJ1-4; TRBD1 is a possible D gene (5 bases). CDR3 length: 14 amino acids. CDR1 and CDR2 from the germline V gene are KGHSH and LQKENI. Trimming took off 2 bases at V and 4 bases at J, with 8 bases between the two ends. DNA for the CDR3: TGTGCCAGCTCACCAGCAGGGTATAATGAAAAACTGTTTTTT. Protein product: CASSPAGYNEKLFF.

The CDR3 coding sequence is TGTGCCAGCAGCTCTCAGGTTAGCAATCAGCCCCAGCATTTT. Amino acid sequence: CASSSQVSNQPQHF. J is TRBJ1-5 and V is TRBV5-6; D gene unclear. The germline V and J ends were trimmed by 3 bases and 0 bases, with 7 bases remaining between them. Germline V gives CDR1 SGHDT, CDR2 YYEEEE. This CDR3 is 14 amino acids long.

CDR3 protein: CASSLGGSPNEQFF. In DNA, the CDR3 is TGTGCCAGCAGCCTAGGAGGGAGCCCGAATGAGCAGTTCTTC. V and J are TRBV7-2 and TRBJ2-1; D possibly corresponds to TRBD2 (6 bases). The CDR3 contains 14 residues. Germline V gene sequence: CDR1 SGHTA, CDR2 FQGNSA. The V gene lost 5 bases and the J gene lost 7 bases, with 15 bases spanning the gap.